The table lists the clone carrying this TCR beta chain with many counts. Its antigen is currently unknown. Diagnosis of hyperthyroidism was new in patients aged 18 to 65, and its duration was under 2 months. Patients having uncontrolled infection, another autoimmune disease, pregnancy or lactation were not included. Amplified TCR beta CDR3 regions derived from RNA transcripts. An initial round of RT-PCR targeting the TCR CDR3 relied on the HTBI primer set. Each CDR3 protein gets one entry after TCRdb re-called the multiplex PCR reads with MiXCR. The repertoire includes approximately 600,000 distinct CDR3 sequences, around 15% of them detected once, and 3.8% sits in the top ten. The data belong to a study of T cells in Graves' hyperthyroidism and ophthalmopathy. There are 15 residues in the CDR3. CDR1 SEHNR and CDR2 FQNEAQ come from the germline V gene (reference sequence). With 5 bases clipped from V and 6 bases from J, the junction kept 8 bases outside the gene matches.

Study-level findings and limits: Ophthalmopathy prediction by the model preceded onset by a median approximately 5.9 months.

The receptor's source is a woman aged 25-40 years with Graves' hyperthyroidism. The rearrangement links TRBV7-9 to TRBJ2-7; TRBD2 aligns across 12 bases. The material sequenced was blood. CDR3 in amino acids: CASSRLAGDRAEQYF. DNA for the CDR3: TGTGCCAGCAGCCGACTAGCGGGAGACCGGGCCGAGCAGTACTTC.